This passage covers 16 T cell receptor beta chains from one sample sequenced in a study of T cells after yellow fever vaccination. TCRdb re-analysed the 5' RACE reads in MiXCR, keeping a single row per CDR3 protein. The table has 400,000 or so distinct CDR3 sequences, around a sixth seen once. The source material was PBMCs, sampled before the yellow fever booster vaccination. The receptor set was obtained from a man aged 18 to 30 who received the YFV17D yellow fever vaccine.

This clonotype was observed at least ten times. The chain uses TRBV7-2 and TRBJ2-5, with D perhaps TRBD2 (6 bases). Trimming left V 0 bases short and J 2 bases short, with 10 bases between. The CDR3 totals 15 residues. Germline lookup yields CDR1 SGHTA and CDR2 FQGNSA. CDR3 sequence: CASSLAGTGQETQYF. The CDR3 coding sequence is TGTGCCAGCAGCTTAGCCGGGACTGGACAAGAGACCCAGTACTTC. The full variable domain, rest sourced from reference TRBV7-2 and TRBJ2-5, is GAGVSQSPSNKVTEKGKDVELRCDPISGHTALYWYRQSLGQGLEFLIYFQGNSAPDKSGLPSDRFSAERTGGSVSTLTIQRTQQEDSAVYLCASSLAGTGQETQYFGPGTRLLVL.

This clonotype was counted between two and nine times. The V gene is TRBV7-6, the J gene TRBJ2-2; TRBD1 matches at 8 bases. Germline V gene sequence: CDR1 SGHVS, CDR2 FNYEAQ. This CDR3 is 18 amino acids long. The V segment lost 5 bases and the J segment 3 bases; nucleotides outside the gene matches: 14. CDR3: CASSPGSSGGADTGELFF. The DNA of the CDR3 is TGTGCCAGCAGCCCAGGTAGTTCAGGGGGCGCAGACACCGGGGAGCTGTTTTTT.

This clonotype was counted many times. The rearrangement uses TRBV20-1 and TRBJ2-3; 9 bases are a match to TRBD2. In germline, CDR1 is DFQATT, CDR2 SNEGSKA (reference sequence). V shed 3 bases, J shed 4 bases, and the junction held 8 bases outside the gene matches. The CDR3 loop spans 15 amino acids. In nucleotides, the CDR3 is TGCAGTGCTAGTCGTGCTAGCGGGGCGGCAGATACGCAGTATTTT. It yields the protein CSASRASGAADTQYF.

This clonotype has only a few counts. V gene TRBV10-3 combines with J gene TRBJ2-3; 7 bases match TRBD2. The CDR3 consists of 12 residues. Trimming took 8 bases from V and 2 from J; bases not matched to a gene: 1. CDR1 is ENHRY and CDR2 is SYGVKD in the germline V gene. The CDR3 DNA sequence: TGTGCCATCGCGGGAGCCACAGATACGCAGTATTTT. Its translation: CAIAGATDTQYF.

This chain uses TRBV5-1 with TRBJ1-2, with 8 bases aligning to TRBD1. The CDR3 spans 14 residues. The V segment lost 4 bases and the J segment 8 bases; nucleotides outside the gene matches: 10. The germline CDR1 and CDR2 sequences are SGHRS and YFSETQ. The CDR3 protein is CASSHEQGAGGYTF. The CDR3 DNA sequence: TGCGCCAGCAGCCATGAGCAGGGGGCCGGCGGCTACACCTTC. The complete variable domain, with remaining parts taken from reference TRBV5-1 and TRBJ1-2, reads KAGVTQTPRYLIKTRGQQVTLSCSPISGHRSVSWYQQTPGQGLQFLFEYFSETQRNKGNFPGRFSGRQFSNSRSEMNVSTLELGDSALYLCASSHEQGAGGYTFGSGTRLTVV.

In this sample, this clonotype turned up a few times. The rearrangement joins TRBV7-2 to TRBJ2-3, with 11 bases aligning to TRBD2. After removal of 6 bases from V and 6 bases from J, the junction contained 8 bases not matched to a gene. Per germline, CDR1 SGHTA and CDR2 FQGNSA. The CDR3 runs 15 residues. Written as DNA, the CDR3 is TGTGCCAGCAGTTATCTAGCGGGGGGAGGGGATACGCAGTATTTT. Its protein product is CASSYLAGGGDTQYF.

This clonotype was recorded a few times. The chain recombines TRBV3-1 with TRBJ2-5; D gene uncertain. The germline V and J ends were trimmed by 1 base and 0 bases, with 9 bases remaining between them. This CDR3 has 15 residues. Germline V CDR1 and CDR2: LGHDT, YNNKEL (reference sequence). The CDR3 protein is CASSQGAYHQETQYF. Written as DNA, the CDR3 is TGTGCCAGCAGCCAAGGGGCCTACCACCAAGAGACCCAGTACTTC.

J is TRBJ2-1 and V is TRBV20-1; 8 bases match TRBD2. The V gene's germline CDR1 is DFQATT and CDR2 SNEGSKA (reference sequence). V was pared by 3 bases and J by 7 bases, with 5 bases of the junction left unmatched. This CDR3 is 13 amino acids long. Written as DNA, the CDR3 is TGCAGTGCTAGTCCGGGGGGGTCAAATGAGCAGTTCTTC. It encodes CSASPGGSNEQFF.

The CDR3 DNA reads as TGTGCCAGTAGTATAGGGGGGACAGTTAATCAGCCCCAGCATTTT. Encoded protein: CASSIGGTVNQPQHF. The chain couples TRBV19 to TRBJ1-5; 7 bases are a match to TRBD1. The CDR3 extends over 15 amino acids. The ends lost 1 base at V and 4 bases at J; junction bases unmatched: 4. Germline CDR1 is LNHDA and CDR2 is SQIVND (reference sequence).

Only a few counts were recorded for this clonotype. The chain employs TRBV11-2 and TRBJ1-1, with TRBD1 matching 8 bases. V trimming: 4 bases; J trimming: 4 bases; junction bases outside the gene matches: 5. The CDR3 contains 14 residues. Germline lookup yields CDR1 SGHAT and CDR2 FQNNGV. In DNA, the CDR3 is TGTGCCAGCAGCTCCAGGGGGCAGGGCACTGAAGCTTTCTTT. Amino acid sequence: CASSSRGQGTEAFF.

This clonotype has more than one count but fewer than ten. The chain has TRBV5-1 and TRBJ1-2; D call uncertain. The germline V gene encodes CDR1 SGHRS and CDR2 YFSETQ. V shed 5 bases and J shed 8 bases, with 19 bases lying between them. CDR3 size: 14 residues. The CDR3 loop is CASSSDWGMGGYTF. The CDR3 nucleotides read TGCGCCAGCAGTTCGGATTGGGGTATGGGCGGCTACACCTTC.

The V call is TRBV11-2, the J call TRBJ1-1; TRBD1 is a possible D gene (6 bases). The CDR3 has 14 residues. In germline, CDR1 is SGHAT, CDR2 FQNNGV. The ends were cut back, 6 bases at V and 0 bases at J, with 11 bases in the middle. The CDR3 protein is CASSRQVLNTEAFF. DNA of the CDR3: TGTGCCAGCAGTCGACAGGTTTTGAACACTGAAGCTTTCTTT.

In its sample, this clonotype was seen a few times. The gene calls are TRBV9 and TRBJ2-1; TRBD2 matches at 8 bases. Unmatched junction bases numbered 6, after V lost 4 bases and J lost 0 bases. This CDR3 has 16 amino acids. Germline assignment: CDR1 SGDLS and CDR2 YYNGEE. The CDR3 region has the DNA TGTGCCAGCAGCCCAGCCGGGACTAGCTCCTACAATGAGCAGTTCTTC. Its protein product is CASSPAGTSSYNEQFF.

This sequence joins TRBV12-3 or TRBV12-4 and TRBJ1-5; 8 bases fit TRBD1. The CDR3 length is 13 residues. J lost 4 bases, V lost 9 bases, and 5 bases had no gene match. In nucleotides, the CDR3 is TGTGCCAGTTCCACAGGGGGGAATCAGCCCCAGCATTTT. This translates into CASSTGGNQPQHF.

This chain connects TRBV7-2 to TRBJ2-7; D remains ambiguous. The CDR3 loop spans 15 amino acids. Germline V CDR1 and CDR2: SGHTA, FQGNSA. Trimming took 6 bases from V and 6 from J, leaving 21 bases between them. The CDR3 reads CASRIQNIGATEQYF. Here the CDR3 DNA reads TGTGCCAGCAGAATACAGAACATAGGCGCGACCGAGCAGTACTTC.

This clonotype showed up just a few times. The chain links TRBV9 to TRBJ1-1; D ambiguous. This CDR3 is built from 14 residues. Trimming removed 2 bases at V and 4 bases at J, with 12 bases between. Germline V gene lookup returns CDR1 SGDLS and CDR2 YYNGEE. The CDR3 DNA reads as TGTGCCAGCAGCGTTGTGGACTGGGGCACTGAAGCTTTCTTT. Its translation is CASSVVDWGTEAFF.